This T cell receptor beta chain appears in the sequencing data of a study of CD8+ T cells in alopecia areata (dated by TCRdb to about 2018). About the full investigation: Female C3H/HeJ recipients, 7-10 weeks old, were grafted with skin from C3H/HeJ donors with spontaneous alopecia (about 6-12 months old). RNA was extracted with the PAXgene miRNA kit for fixed scalp, the miRNeasy kit for PBMCs, and the RNeasy kit for mouse skin. To study T cell clonal expansion in alopecia areata, the researchers applied high-throughput TCRbeta sequencing to both the C3H/HeJ mouse model and human patients. Scalp clonality was compared across normal scalp (n=4), patchy alopecia areata scalp (n=8), and alopecia totalis/universalis scalp (n=8). Scalp tissue and sorted CD4+ and CD8+ peripheral blood T cells from patchy and totalis/universalis alopecia areata patients and from healthy controls were covered by human TCRbeta sequencing. TCRbeta CDR3 regions were amplified by immunoSEQ multiplex PCR using 35 Vbeta forward and 13 Jbeta reverse primers.

Study-wide conclusions, independent of this receptor: Unlike mouse skin, where gammadelta T cells dominate, normal human skin contains resident alphabeta T cells that get sequenced too, which complicates analysis of the scalp TCR repertoire. Shared TCR sequences between patients were less evident than in mice, which may be partly attributable to HLA diversity in the patient population. Compared with normal scalp, lesional scalp had higher clonality and more expanded CD8+ clones, particularly in alopecia totalis/universalis, a pattern that suggests antigenic drive.

The library was made by the immunoSEQ multiplex PCR assay. To provide template for TCR sequencing, every sample had RNA extracted and reverse transcribed into cDNA. First-strand cDNA was synthesized using SuperScript III with a 2:1 mix of oligo-dT and random hexamers. A synthetic immune receptor repertoire was used to assess amplification bias, and residual bias was removed computationally. Sequencing of the libraries was done on Illumina HiSeq using 60 bp reads that spanned the CDR3 and were read from J toward V. As for how the authors treated the data: Raw reads were preprocessed to remove errors, and CDR3 was defined by IMGT conventions from the conserved cysteine to phenylalanine. Clonality was calculated as 1 minus Shannon entropy normalized by log2 of the number of productive unique TCRs. Scalp TCRbeta sequences were cross-referenced with sorted blood CD4 and CD8 repertoires so that the CD4 or CD8 identity of scalp clones could be inferred. TCRdb carries this immuneACCESS record with in-frame sequences only. Its versions omit some clonotypes, under half of them owing to an unresolved V gene in the studies checked, with the rest unexplained. The D gene and trimming were derived from the DNA, and the V and J assignments and clone size from that table. For this sample the table reports about 120,000 clones, with no clone seen just once. Clones ranked in the top ten supply about 20% of the sample.

Trimming takes 5 bases off V and 0 bases off J; junction bases not matched to a gene: 4. From its cysteine to its phenylalanine, the CDR3 spans 16 amino acids. The DNA covers only part of the CDR3, 36 bases in frame from base 1. CDR1 and CDR2, looked up from the germline V gene, are NSHNY and SYGAGN. Notes on this clone: Its antigen target is currently unknown. With a mouse as the source, gene names and germline sequences are drawn from the mouse. The read is 4 residues too short to cover the CDR3 end, so that end is filled in from the germline J gene.

The sequenced sample consisted of lesional skin. The rearrangement joined TRBV13-1 to TRBJ2-4, and 12 junctional nucleotides match TRBD2. The TCR was taken from a C3H/HeJ mouse with alopecia areata. The strain in question carries the MHC haplotype H2-k. The CDR3 protein is CASRPGTGGSQNTLYF. The covered CDR3 bases are TGTGCCAGCAGGCCCGGGACTGGGGGGAGTCAAAAC.